This is a list of T cell receptor beta chains from one sample in a study of cytomegalovirus exposure and HLA in healthy donors. The protocol was immunoSEQ multiplex PCR, while the TCRdb copy is restricted to in-frame clones and leaves out a portion. Of around 86,000 clones in the sample, 6.5% to 8% were seen once. The specimen sequenced was PBMCs. Receptor source: a man in his fifties in good health and CMV-seronegative. The CDR3 runs from the conserved cysteine through the conserved F or W. A D gene is named only where the DNA matches it firmly. The size entry is marked missing in some rows and otherwise reads once, few, many or a size class.

v_gene: TRBV7-9; j_gene: TRBJ1-4; len: 17; abundance: NA; d_gene: TRBD1; CDR3aa: CASSLATPTGLNEKLFF; CDR3nt: TGTGCCAGCAGCTTAGCGACCCCGACAGGGCTTAATGAAAAACTGTTTTTT
v_gene: TRBV5-6; j_gene: TRBJ2-6; len: 18; abundance: few; d_gene: TRBD2; CDR3aa: CASSLGASGAFGANVLTF; CDR3nt: TGTGCCAGCAGCTTGGGTGCTAGCGGGGCCTTTGGGGCCAACGTCCTGACTTTC
v_gene: TRBV2; j_gene: TRBJ1-1; len: 11; abundance: NA; d_gene: NA; CDR3aa: CASGRNTEAFF; CDR3nt: TGTGCCAGCGGTAGGAACACTGAAGCTTTCTTT
v_gene: TRBV28; j_gene: TRBJ1-5; len: 15; abundance: NA; d_gene: NA; CDR3aa: CASSPPDGFNQPQHF; CDR3nt: TGTGCCAGCAGCCCCCCCGACGGGTTCAATCAGCCCCAGCATTTT
v_gene: TRBV28; j_gene: TRBJ2-2; len: 15; abundance: few; d_gene: TRBD2; CDR3aa: CASSPFGRPTGELFF; CDR3nt: TGTGCCAGCAGTCCCTTCGGGAGGCCCACCGGGGAGCTGTTTTTT
v_gene: TRBV19; j_gene: TRBJ2-1; len: 17; abundance: few; d_gene: TRBD2; CDR3aa: CASSKGSGSVGNNEQFF; CDR3nt: TGTGCCAGTAGTAAGGGTAGCGGGAGCGTGGGAAACAATGAGCAGTTCTTC
v_gene: TRBV7-3; j_gene: TRBJ2-2; len: 16; abundance: few; d_gene: TRBD2; CDR3aa: CASSTTSGGGTGELFF; CDR3nt: TGTGCCAGCAGCACTACTAGCGGGGGGGGGACCGGGGAGCTGTTTTTT
v_gene: TRBV28; j_gene: TRBJ1-1; len: 15; abundance: NA; d_gene: NA; CDR3aa: CASSLARHRNTEAFF; CDR3nt: TGTGCCAGCAGTTTAGCCCGACACCGGAACACTGAAGCTTTCTTT
v_gene: TRBV7-8; j_gene: TRBJ2-7; len: 14; abundance: NA; d_gene: NA; CDR3aa: CASSLAPGVGEQYF; CDR3nt: TGTGCCAGCAGCTTAGCACCGGGAGTTGGCGAGCAGTACTTC
v_gene: TRBV7-2; j_gene: TRBJ2-3; len: 16; abundance: few; d_gene: TRBD1; CDR3aa: CASSRQGARGTDTQYF; CDR3nt: TGTGCCAGCAGCCGACAGGGGGCGCGCGGCACAGATACGCAGTATTTT
v_gene: TRBV14; j_gene: TRBJ2-3; len: 15; abundance: few; d_gene: TRBD2; CDR3aa: CASSLYSGRTDTQYF; CDR3nt: TGTGCCAGCAGCCTTTATAGCGGGAGGACAGATACGCAGTATTTT
v_gene: TRBV7-2; j_gene: TRBJ1-1; len: 13; abundance: few; d_gene: NA; CDR3aa: CASSSLPLTEAFF; CDR3nt: TGTGCCAGCAGCTCCCTACCCCTAACTGAAGCTTTCTTT
v_gene: TRBV9; j_gene: TRBJ2-3; len: 19; abundance: few; d_gene: TRBD2; CDR3aa: CASSPQGLAGWLDTDTQYF; CDR3nt: TGTGCCAGCAGCCCCCAAGGACTAGCGGGTTGGTTGGATACAGATACGCAGTATTTT
v_gene: TRBV5-1; j_gene: TRBJ2-3; len: 15; abundance: few; d_gene: TRBD2; CDR3aa: CASAPGLVGTDTQYF; CDR3nt: TGCGCCAGCGCTCCGGGACTAGTCGGCACAGATACGCAGTATTTT
v_gene: TRBV4-2; j_gene: TRBJ1-4; len: 13; abundance: NA; d_gene: NA; CDR3aa: CASSQDMSEKLFF; CDR3nt: TGTGCCAGCAGCCAAGACATGAGTGAAAAACTGTTTTTT
v_gene: TRBV28; j_gene: TRBJ1-6; len: 14; abundance: NA; d_gene: NA; CDR3aa: CASSPGTQYSPLHF; CDR3nt: TGTGCCAGCAGTCCCGGGACACAGTATTCACCCCTCCACTTT
v_gene: TRBV5-4; j_gene: TRBJ2-7; len: 15; abundance: NA; d_gene: NA; CDR3aa: CASSLATETPNEQYF; CDR3nt: TGTGCCAGCAGCCTAGCTACTGAGACACCAAACGAGCAGTACTTC
v_gene: TRBV4-1; j_gene: TRBJ2-7; len: 16; abundance: NA; d_gene: NA; CDR3aa: CASSQDGRGHQDEQYF; CDR3nt: TGCGCCAGCAGCCAAGACGGCAGGGGTCATCAGGACGAGCAGTACTTC
v_gene: TRBV28; j_gene: TRBJ2-4; len: 14; abundance: NA; d_gene: NA; CDR3aa: CASSFGGVKGIQYF; CDR3nt: TGTGCCAGCAGTTTTGGAGGGGTGAAGGGCATTCAGTACTTC
v_gene: TRBV27; j_gene: TRBJ2-7; len: 16; abundance: NA; d_gene: NA; CDR3aa: CASSLQNAGLLYEQYF; CDR3nt: TGTGCCAGCAGTTTACAAAACGCGGGACTTCTCTACGAGCAGTACTTC
v_gene: TRBV6-5; j_gene: TRBJ2-7; len: 15; abundance: NA; d_gene: TRBD2; CDR3aa: CASSYSGGSSYEQYF; CDR3nt: TGTGCCAGCAGTTACTCGGGAGGGAGCTCCTACGAGCAGTACTTC
v_gene: TRBV28; j_gene: TRBJ1-5; len: 12; abundance: few; d_gene: NA; CDR3aa: CASSGPDQPQHF; CDR3nt: TGTGCCAGCTCCGGTCCGGATCAGCCCCAGCATTTT
v_gene: TRBV6-1; j_gene: TRBJ1-2; len: 14; abundance: few; d_gene: NA; CDR3aa: CASGEASWRDGYTF; CDR3nt: TGTGCCAGCGGGGAGGCCTCTTGGAGGGATGGCTACACCTTC
v_gene: TRBV28; j_gene: TRBJ2-2; len: 15; abundance: few; d_gene: TRBD2; CDR3aa: CAGRLAGGATGELFF; CDR3nt: TGTGCCGGACGTCTAGCGGGGGGCGCCACCGGGGAGCTGTTTTTT
v_gene: TRBV6-6; j_gene: TRBJ1-2; len: 16; abundance: NA; d_gene: TRBD1; CDR3aa: CAGSLRGTEANYGYTF; CDR3nt: TGTGCCGGCAGTTTGCGAGGGACAGAGGCTAACTATGGCTACACCTTC
v_gene: TRBV5-1; j_gene: TRBJ2-3; len: 15; abundance: few; d_gene: TRBD2; CDR3aa: CASSLGLAGVDTQYF; CDR3nt: TGCGCCAGCAGCTTGGGACTAGCGGGAGTAGATACGCAGTATTTT
v_gene: TRBV18; j_gene: TRBJ1-5; len: 17; abundance: few; d_gene: NA; CDR3aa: CASSPGGGISSNQPQHF; CDR3nt: TGTGCCAGCTCGCCGGGCGGGGGCATTTCGAGCAATCAGCCCCAGCATTTT
v_gene: TRBV11-2; j_gene: TRBJ2-7; len: 16; abundance: few; d_gene: TRBD1; CDR3aa: CASSYNLDDRVGEQYF; CDR3nt: TGTGCCAGCAGCTATAATTTAGACGACAGGGTAGGAGAGCAGTACTTC
v_gene: TRBV7-2; j_gene: TRBJ2-3; len: 15; abundance: NA; d_gene: TRBD1; CDR3aa: CASSLGNQGADTQYF; CDR3nt: TGTGCCAGCAGCTTAGGTAACCAGGGGGCAGATACGCAGTATTTT
v_gene: TRBV28; j_gene: TRBJ1-5; len: 13; abundance: NA; d_gene: NA; CDR3aa: CASSQAGYQPQHF; CDR3nt: TGTGCCAGCAGCCAGGCAGGGTATCAGCCCCAGCATTTT
v_gene: TRBV6-1; j_gene: TRBJ1-2; len: 14; abundance: few; d_gene: TRBD1; CDR3aa: CATKTQGADYGYTF; CDR3nt: TGTGCCACGAAAACCCAGGGGGCAGACTATGGCTACACCTTC